The 25 T cell receptor beta chains below were found in one sample sequenced in a study of shared clonotypes between healthy human individuals. The method was immunoSEQ multiplex PCR; TCRdb's version includes in-frame clones alone and lacks a portion of them. The sample has around 2.1 million clones; approximately 94% are singletons. The sample taken for sequencing was naive CD4+ T cells sorted from blood. Subset described: CD45RA+ positively selected. These receptors all come from a man aged 18 to 30 in good health.

This chain links TRBV5-4 with TRBJ1-3; D is perhaps TRBD1 (5 bases). This CDR3 spans 13 amino acids. Germline V CDR1 and CDR2: SGHNT, YYREEE (reference sequence). V lost 4 bases to trimming and J lost 8 bases, with 13 bases between them. The CDR3 bases are TGTGCCAGCAGCAGTCAGGGACGGGACACCATATATTTT. It encodes CASSSQGRDTIYF.

As concerns this clone: This specimen includes other DNA sequences encoding the same CDR3. The chain is built from TRBV5-1 and TRBJ2-1, with 7 nucleotides matching TRBD1. The germline gives CDR1 SGHRS, CDR2 YFSETQ. The CDR3 has 16 amino acids. V lost 0 bases to trimming and J lost 0 bases; unmatched junction nucleotides: 3. CDR3 coding DNA: TGCGCCAGCAGCTTGGGTGCAGGGGGCTCCTACAATGAGCAGTTCTTC. Protein product: CASSLGAGGSYNEQFF.

This sequence joins TRBV30 and TRBJ2-5, with D possibly TRBD2 on 5 matching bases. There are 15 residues in the CDR3. V lost 0 bases to trimming and J lost 5 bases, with 16 bases between them. Germline values: CDR1 GTSNPN, CDR2 SVGIG (reference sequence). CDR3 loop: CAWSVGRSGGETQYF. The DNA of the CDR3 is TGTGCCTGGAGTGTTGGGCGGTCTGGCGGGGAGACCCAGTACTTC.

This rearrangement joins TRBV6-1 to TRBJ1-3, with 7 bases fitting TRBD1. The CDR3 spans 15 residues. Per the germline V gene, CDR1 is MNHNS and CDR2 is SASEGT. Unmatched junction bases numbered 4, after V lost 5 bases and J lost 0 bases. CDR3 protein: CASSPGQASGNTIYF. The DNA of the CDR3 is TGTGCCAGCAGTCCAGGACAGGCCTCTGGAAACACCATATATTTT.

The genes are TRBV6-1 and TRBJ1-1; D is possibly TRBD1 (5 bases). CDR1 and CDR2 from the germline V gene are MNHNS and SASEGT. The CDR3 is made up of 13 amino acids. With 11 bases removed from V and 3 bases from J, the gap between germline ends came to 16 bases. The CDR3 DNA reads TGTGCCCTGGGGACCCCGGGCCACACTGAAGCTTTCTTT. Protein sequence: CALGTPGHTEAFF.

V gene TRBV9 combines with J gene TRBJ1-4, with D tentatively TRBD1 (5 bases). CDR1 is SGDLS, CDR2 YYNGEE, per germline. The CDR3 spans 14 residues. V dropped 3 bases and J dropped 7 bases, with 13 bases sitting between them. CDR3 coding DNA: TGTGCCAGCAGCGCCCAGGGCGCGTCTGAAAAACTGTTTTTT. This codes for CASSAQGASEKLFF.

The V and J genes are TRBV7-9 and TRBJ2-1; D perhaps matches TRBD2 (6 bases). The germline gives CDR1 SEHNR, CDR2 FQNEAQ (reference sequence). This CDR3 has 13 residues. Trimming pared 1 base from V and 9 bases from J, leaving 10 bases between. This CDR3 reads CASSLGTISEQFF. The CDR3 DNA reads as TGTGCCAGCAGCTTAGGGACTATAAGTGAGCAGTTCTTC.

V is TRBV5-1 and J is TRBJ2-2; TRBD2 matches 11 bases. Losses at the gene ends were 4 bases for V and 1 base for J; bases not matched to a gene: 3. CDR1 is SGHRS and CDR2 is YFSETQ in the germline V gene. This CDR3 has 16 residues. Here the CDR3 DNA reads TGCGCCAGCAGCCACGGGACTAGCGGGAACACCGGGGAGCTGTTTTTT. Translation gives CASSHGTSGNTGELFF.

The chain carries TRBV18 and TRBJ1-6; 8 positions agree with TRBD1. J lost 5 bases, V lost 8 bases, and 5 bases had no gene match. The germline gives CDR1 KGHSH, CDR2 LQKENI. The CDR3 is 14 amino acids. CDR3 loop: CASRPGQDNSPLHF. In DNA, the CDR3 is TGTGCCAGCCGTCCGGGACAGGATAATTCACCCCTCCACTTT.

The chain has TRBV6-6 and TRBJ1-3, with D possibly matching TRBD1 (6 bases). The CDR3 has 14 residues. Trimming took 5 bases from V and 2 from J, leaving 10 bases between them. The germline V gene encodes CDR1 MNHNY and CDR2 SVGAGI (reference sequence). The CDR3 sequence is CASSTTGPGNTIYF. The CDR3 DNA is TGTGCCAGCAGTACGACAGGTCCTGGAAACACCATATATTTT.

The chain joins TRBV27 to TRBJ1-3; tentatively, D is TRBD1 (5 bases). Trimming stripped 3 bases from V and 2 bases from J, with 11 bases between. The CDR3 has 15 amino acids. The V gene's germline CDR1 is MNHEY and CDR2 SMNVEV (reference sequence). Here the CDR3 reads CASSFRAGTGNTIYF. The CDR3 DNA is TGTGCCAGCAGTTTCAGGGCAGGGACTGGAAACACCATATATTTT.

This clone has just one count. The V gene is TRBV5-1, the J gene TRBJ2-5; possible D gene TRBD2, 5 bases. Per the germline V gene, CDR1 is SGHRS and CDR2 is YFSETQ. This CDR3 has 14 residues. Trimming pared 0 bases from V and 9 bases from J, leaving 15 bases between. The DNA for the CDR3 is TGCGCCAGCAGCTTGGAAGGCGGACTTGGGGCCCAGTACTTC. It is translated as CASSLEGGLGAQYF.

The chain is built from TRBV5-3 and TRBJ2-3; TRBD2 aligns across 11 bases. TRBV5-3 is noted as an ORF with a role that remains uncertain. The CDR3 extends over 17 amino acids. The junction had 6 bases not matched to a gene; V was cut back by 0 bases and J by 3 bases. CDR3 residues: CARSLAVAGGQTDTQYF. The CDR3 DNA reads as TGTGCCAGAAGCTTGGCGGTAGCGGGAGGGCAGACAGATACGCAGTATTTT.

As to this clone: Other DNA sequences in the same sample also yield this CDR3. CDR3 nucleotides: TGTGCCAGCAGCCGACAGATGAACACCGGGGAGCTGTTTTTT. Translated, it gives CASSRQMNTGELFF. The rearrangement links TRBV6-4 to TRBJ2-2; D perhaps matches TRBD1 (5 bases). The ends were cut back, 6 bases at V and 1 base at J, with 9 bases in the middle. The germline V gene encodes CDR1 MRHNA and CDR2 SNTAGT. The CDR3 covers 14 residues.

This rearrangement joins TRBV2 to TRBJ2-3; possibly TRBD2 for D (6 bases). Germline CDR1 SNHLY, CDR2 FYNNEI. CDR3 length: 14 residues. Trimming shortened V by 8 bases and J by 4 bases, and 16 bases separated the two germline ends. CDR3 loop: CASSVGLSSDTQYF. The CDR3 DNA follows: TGTGCCAGCTCGGTGGGACTCAGTTCAGATACGCAGTATTTT.

This sequence joins TRBV15 and TRBJ2-3; D is unresolved. The CDR3 totals 16 residues. CDR1 is LNHNV and CDR2 is YYDKDF in the germline V gene (reference sequence). Trimming left V 6 bases short and J 0 bases short, with 16 bases between. The CDR3: CATRPGRLKSTDTQYF. The CDR3 DNA reads as TGTGCCACCAGGCCCGGGCGGCTAAAAAGCACAGATACGCAGTATTTT.

Regarding this clone: One junction end does not reproduce the germline sequence, and a read error may be involved. The chain recombines TRBV11-2 with TRBJ2-1; maybe TRBD2 (6 bases). Germline V lookup: CDR1 SGHAT, CDR2 FQNNGV. This CDR3 spans 14 amino acids. As DNA, the CDR3 is TGTGCCAGCAGCCACTTGCCGGACTACCATGAGCAGTTCTTC. This encodes CASSHLPDYHEQFF.

The chain uses TRBV4-3 and TRBJ2-1; the D gene is possibly TRBD1 (5 bases). CDR1 and CDR2 from the germline V gene are LGHNA and YSLEER. V lost 5 bases to trimming and J lost 4 bases, with 9 bases between them. The length of the CDR3 is 13 residues. This chain's CDR3 is CASSSQGYNEQFF. CDR3 nucleotide sequence: TGCGCCAGCAGCTCGCAGGGTTACAATGAGCAGTTCTTC.

V usage is TRBV2 and J usage is TRBJ2-4; no firm D call. The V gene's germline CDR1 is SNHLY and CDR2 FYNNEI. The length of the CDR3 is 13 residues. V gave up 3 bases and J gave up 4 bases, with 7 bases separating them. In DNA form, the CDR3 reads TGTGCCAGCAGTGACGGACGGAAAAACATTCAGTACTTC. It is translated as CASSDGRKNIQYF.

On this clone itself: In the same sample, other DNA sequences code for this CDR3. V gene TRBV5-4 combines with J gene TRBJ2-7; unclear D gene. Looked up from germline, CDR1 is SGHNT and CDR2 is YYREEE (reference sequence). The CDR3 extends over 12 amino acids. V was shortened by 4 bases and J by 2 bases, with 7 bases between the two germline ends. Here the CDR3 reads CASSPGTYEQYF. The CDR3 region has the DNA TGTGCCAGCAGCCCTGGAACCTACGAGCAGTACTTC.

This clone was counted a single time. In the same sample, other DNA sequences code for this CDR3. The chain carries TRBV10-3 and TRBJ2-7; 8 bases map to TRBD2. Germline loops: CDR1 ENHRY, CDR2 SYGVKD. J gave up 0 bases and V 5 bases, and 3 bases lay outside the gene matches. The CDR3 extends over 14 amino acids. The CDR3 DNA reads TGTGCCATCAGTACGAGCGGGAGCTCCTACGAGCAGTACTTC. Amino acid sequence: CAISTSGSSYEQYF.

This clone was seen a single time. This chain connects TRBV19 to TRBJ2-6, with 7 bases fitting TRBD2. Germline V gene data show CDR1 as LNHDA and CDR2 as SQIVND (reference sequence). CDR3 size: 20 residues. V was clipped by 6 bases and J by 0 bases; unmatched bases: 17. CDR3 in amino acids: CASSSGEGAKLSSGANVLTF. CDR3 bases: TGTGCCAGTAGCAGCGGGGAAGGGGCAAAGTTGAGCTCTGGGGCCAACGTCCTGACTTTC.

The gene calls are TRBV5-8 and TRBJ1-2; D is unresolved. V shed 5 bases and J shed 4 bases, with 18 bases lying between them. This CDR3 region has 15 residues. The germline V gene encodes CDR1 SGHTS and CDR2 YDEGEE. CDR3 loop: CASSRRSEGTYGYTF. CDR3 nucleotides: TGTGCCAGCAGTCGACGCAGTGAGGGCACCTATGGCTACACCTTC.

The chain links TRBV11-2 to TRBJ1-1, with a possible D match to TRBD1 (6 bases). Germline assignment: CDR1 SGHAT and CDR2 FQNNGV. The CDR3 is made up of 15 amino acids. The V gene lost 2 bases and the J gene lost 0 bases, with 10 bases spanning the gap. The CDR3: CASSLPGAMNTEAFF. The CDR3 bases are TGTGCCAGCAGCTTACCGGGGGCTATGAACACTGAAGCTTTCTTT. Looking up the rest from reference TRBV11-2 and TRBJ1-1 gives the full variable domain: EAGVAQSPRYKIIEKRQSVAFWCNPISGHATLYWYQQILGQGPKLLIQFQNNGVVDDSQLPKDRFSAERLKGVDSTLKIQPAKLEDSAVYLCASSLPGAMNTEAFFGQGTRLTVV.

In DNA form, the CDR3 reads TGTGCCAGCAGTGACTCGAGTCCGGGGGGGAGGGTCCGAGATACGCAGTATTTT. Protein sequence: CASSDSSPGGRVRDTQYF. The rearrangement uses TRBV6-4 and TRBJ2-3; 8 nucleotides line up with TRBD2. With V trimmed by 0 bases and J by 5 bases, 13 bases remained unmatched. Germline values: CDR1 MRHNA, CDR2 SNTAGT. This CDR3 has 18 amino acids.